This record concerns one TCR beta chain sequence. Its antigen remains undetermined. It has no much larger one-base neighbor in the sample; base qualities were not kept. The sample is drawn from a study of T cell responses to AZD1222 COVID-19 vaccine (dated by TCRdb to the early 2020s). As for the study more broadly: AZD1222 recipients whose second dose came at about 4 weeks and those whose second dose came at about 12 weeks were combined into one group, since spike-specific TCR depth and breadth did not differ between the two schedules. A total of about 230 trial participants underwent TCR sequencing, of whom 207 received two doses of AZD1222 and some 25 received two doses of the MenACWY control vaccine. Enrollment into the trials was organized by age into subgroups of 18-55, 56-69 and 70-plus years, and those subgroups contained about 160, 30 and 59 TCR-sequenced participants, respectively.

What the time point label conveys for this sample: baseline before first vaccination. Vaccinee samples were obtained from the UK trials COV001 and COV002, which included a single-blind randomized controlled phase 2/3 trial of AZD1222 (ChAdOx1 nCoV-19) in healthy adults. For TCRbeta chain sequencing, PBMC samples were collected from trial participants at day 0 and at day 28 after the second dose. Relative to germline, V is 5 bases shorter and J is 4 bases shorter, with 23 bases between their ends. The CDR3, cysteine through phenylalanine, is 18 amino acids long. The DNA shown is the 54-base CDR3, in frame from base 1. CDR1 and CDR2, per the germline V gene, are SGHVS and FQNEAQ. The CDR3 regions of human TCRbeta chains were analyzed by immunosequencing. From the authors' description of their analysis: Repertoire TCRs were matched against a reference library of SARS-CoV-2-specific TCRs generated with the MIRA antigen-specificity platform. Breadth was defined as the fraction of unique TCRs that were SARS-CoV-2-associated, and depth was defined as the fraction of total T cells that were SARS-CoV-2-associated. Each spike-specific TCR was assigned to its reactive spike region and to a CD4 or CD8 class using the MIRA data. Log10-transformed breadth and depth values were compared by one-way ANOVA with Sidak's multiple comparisons tests. The source is immuneACCESS, and TCRdb retained only in-frame sequences with V and J called. Part of the clones is not carried over; for the studies checked, unresolved V genes explain less than half of this, and the remainder is unexplained. Clone size and the V and J calls come from that table; the DNA yielded D and trimming. The sample table shows 130,000 or so clones, and 75% to 90% are seen once. The ten largest account for just under 6.5% of the sample.

Overall study results and their limits: Vaccine-associated CD4 TCRs spanned the whole spike protein, with dominant responses in regions 160-218 and 743-854. Most participants were white British and females outnumbered males, and the authors suggested that clonal diversity may have been underestimated. Conclusions about previously exposed vaccinees are limited, since just a handful of AZD1222 recipients were seropositive for SARS-CoV-2 at baseline. No day 14 peak-response samples were available, so repertoires were characterized only after the peak T cell response. Epitopes outside the regions mutated in the B.1.351 and B.1.1.7 variants were reportedly recognized by nearly half of the unique spike-specific TCRs. A significant rise in spike-specific TCR breadth and depth was observed after two AZD1222 doses relative to day 0 and relative to MenACWY recipients. The 56-69-year group was small, and its depth increase did not reach significance, likely because of low power.

Sequenced here: peripheral blood, sampled on day 0 of AZD1222 vaccination. The rearrangement joined TRBV7-8 to TRBJ1-4; a confident D gene designation cannot be given. The TCR was taken from an adult in good health. The CDR3 in this case is CASSAPYLSRELNEKLFF. The DNA is as follows: TGTGCCAGCAGCGCACCTTACCTGTCCAGAGAACTTAATGAAAAACTGTTTTTT.